The following is a T cell receptor beta chain sequence with its context. Its cognate antigen is unknown. The PCR made use of 60 Vbeta and 13 Jbeta primers. Libraries were prepared by immunoSEQ multiplex PCR; TCRdb keeps only in-frame clonotypes and omits some of them. The sample lists roughly 84,000 clones, around 82% occurring once. J lost 6 bases, V lost 5 bases, and 9 bases had no gene match. Germline CDR1 reads SGHTA; CDR2 reads FQGNSA. The CDR3 has 15 residues. In nominal health when sampled, donors likely had unrecorded immune exposures nonetheless. This sample stems from a study of cytomegalovirus exposure and HLA in healthy donors. Study-wide findings and caveats: Analysis was performed later, and it showed HLA-associated TCR beta chains to be more clonally expanded than equally common others. Looking again later, the authors saw that most CMV-associated TCR beta chains seemed HLA-restricted. Certain sequence variants were highly shared and formed a cluster, and this cluster was likely a sequencing artifact.

This TCR came from a man aged 50 to 59 in good health and CMV-seronegative. Specimen: PBMCs. The chain has TRBV7-2 and TRBJ2-1, with TRBD2 matching over 8 bases. CDR3 nucleotide sequence: TGTGCCAGCAGCCGCGGGGGGCGAGGTATCAATGAGCAGTTCTTC. It yields the protein CASSRGGRGINEQFF.